This T cell receptor (beta chain) was sequenced in a study of cytomegalovirus exposure and HLA in healthy donors. Researchers ran the PCR with 60 Vbeta and 13 Jbeta primers. Profiling relied on immunoSEQ multiplex PCR, and the TCRdb table lists in-frame clones only, not all of them. The sample yields 200,000 to 250,000 clones, 80% to 85% seen once. Study-level findings and limits: When analyzed later, a missense DCLRE1C variant was found to be linked to TCR beta V- and J-gene trimming. A later analysis found most CMV-associated TCR beta chains apparently HLA-restricted.

The V and J ends lost 8 bases and 4 bases, in that order; junction bases with no gene match: 6. Germline V lookup: CDR1 KGHSH, CDR2 LQKENI. This CDR3 region has 14 residues. A note on this clone: Its antigen remains unknown.

This sequence joins TRBV18 and TRBJ1-5, with 9 positions matching TRBD1. The sequenced sample was PBMCs. The receptor was isolated from a woman in her thirties or forties in good health and CMV-seronegative. CDR3 nucleotides: TGTGCCAGCAGGCAACAGGGGGCAAATCAGCCCCAGCATTTT. This codes for CASRQQGANQPQHF.